The 15 T cell receptor beta chains below all came from one sample that was sequenced in a study of post-analysis software for immune sequencing data. Study-level findings and limits: There were five or six TRBV segments more frequent in patients than controls, and TRBV5-6, TRBV5-1 and TRBV20-1 were among them.

Libraries were made from TCR beta cDNA, and they carried unique molecular identifiers. One entry per CDR3 protein results from TCRdb running MiXCR on the PCR reads. The table has about 810,000 distinct CDR3 sequences, 53% seen once. For these receptors, no antigen is known. The sample consisted of blood. Receptor source: a girl aged 5 to 17 with multiple sclerosis.

The genes are TRBV20-1 and TRBJ2-7, with 7 bases matching TRBD1. CDR3 length equals 17 residues. V trimming: 3 bases; J trimming: 3 bases; junction bases outside the gene matches: 17. CDR1 DFQATT and CDR2 SNEGSKA come from the germline V gene (reference sequence). The CDR3 reads CSASQPRRTGDLYEQYF. As DNA, the CDR3 is TGCAGTGCTAGCCAGCCCCGAAGGACAGGAGACCTCTACGAGCAGTACTTC.

This clonotype was observed a handful of times. The chain recombines TRBV29-1 with TRBJ2-7; D is unclear. Trimming left V 1 base short and J 0 bases short, with 16 bases between. Germline CDR1 SQVTM, CDR2 ANQGSEA. This CDR3 spans 16 amino acids. The CDR3 DNA reads as TGCAGCGTTGAAGGGGTGGTTCCAGGCAACTCCTACGAGCAGTACTTC. Residues: CSVEGVVPGNSYEQYF.

The chain uses TRBV4-1 and TRBJ1-4; D perhaps matches TRBD1 (5 bases). The CDR3 contains 17 residues. Germline assignment: CDR1 MGHRA and CDR2 YSYEKL. Trimming removed 4 bases from V and 0 bases from J, with 15 bases in between. CDR3 DNA sequence: TGCGCCAGCAGCCCACGCTTCAGGGAGGCAACTAATGAAAAACTGTTTTTT. It translates to CASSPRFREATNEKLFF.

This clonotype showed up just a few times. J is TRBJ1-2 and V is TRBV2; D is possibly TRBD1 (6 bases). V lost 6 bases, J lost 7 bases, and 21 bases lay in between. There are 15 residues in the CDR3. Germline CDR1 is SNHLY and CDR2 is FYNNEI. CDR3 residues: CASRAFIQQGGGYTF. CDR3 DNA sequence: TGTGCCAGCAGAGCTTTCATCCAACAGGGCGGTGGCTACACCTTC.

The chain couples TRBV20-1 to TRBJ1-1, with D possibly being TRBD1 (5 bases). The CDR3 has 12 residues. Per germline, CDR1 DFQATT and CDR2 SNEGSKA (reference sequence). The CDR3 coding sequence is TGCAGCGGGGGGAGGGACTTTGTTGAAGCTTTCTTT. It yields the protein CSGGRDFVEAFF.

This clonotype was seen only a few times. The V call is TRBV29-1, the J call TRBJ2-3, with TRBD2 matching 10 bases. The V gene's germline CDR1 is SQVTM and CDR2 ANQGSEA. The CDR3 totals 14 residues. After removal of 3 bases from V and 5 bases from J, the junction contained 5 bases not matched to a gene. The CDR3 nucleotides read TGCAGCGTTGAGCTAGCGGGAGTGGGAGATACGCAGTATTTT. Translation gives CSVELAGVGDTQYF.

The rearrangement uses TRBV7-2 and TRBJ2-7; 8 nucleotides match TRBD2. The V and J ends lost 8 bases and 0 bases, in that order; junction bases with no gene match: 6. There are 14 residues in the CDR3. Germline CDR1 reads SGHTA; CDR2 reads FQGNSA. CDR3 protein: CASGREGLSYEQYF. DNA of the CDR3: TGTGCCAGCGGTCGGGAGGGCCTCTCCTACGAGCAGTACTTC.

Notes on this clonotype: The junction departs from germline at one end; a sequencing error may be responsible. The chain carries TRBV29-1 and TRBJ2-3; 7 bases align to TRBD2. Per the germline V gene, CDR1 is SQVTM and CDR2 is ANQGSEA. CDR3 length equals 12 residues. In nucleotides, the CDR3 is TGCAGCGCTGAAGGACTAGCAGATACGCAGTATTTT. It codes for CSAEGLADTQYF.

V gene TRBV29-1 combines with J gene TRBJ1-1; D not certain. Germline V CDR1 and CDR2: SQVTM, ANQGSEA. There are 10 residues in the CDR3. V lost 7 bases, J lost 11 bases, and 14 bases lay in between. The CDR3 DNA reads TGCAGCGCTCGGGTAGAGGAGGCTTTCTTT. Amino acid sequence: CSARVEEAFF. Supplemented by reference TRBV29-1 and TRBJ1-1, the full variable domain reads SAVISQKPSRDICQRGTSLTIQCQVDSQVTMMFWYRQQPGQSLTLIATANQGSEATYESGFVIDKFPISRPNLTFSTLTVSNMSPEDSSIYLCSARVEEAFFGQGTRLTVV.

This clonotype came up a few times. The rearrangement joins TRBV20-1 to TRBJ2-5; 11 bases line up with TRBD2. The CDR3 contains 15 residues. Germline CDR1 and CDR2: DFQATT and SNEGSKA (reference sequence). The J segment lost 4 bases and the V segment lost 3 bases, leaving 7 bases of the junction unmatched. CDR3 protein: CSARILTSGGETQYF. CDR3 in DNA: TGCAGTGCTAGGATTTTAACTAGCGGGGGAGAGACCCAGTACTTC.

The chain combines TRBV6-5 with TRBJ2-7; unclear D gene. Trimming removed 2 bases from V and 0 bases from J, with 11 bases in between. Germline V gene lookup returns CDR1 MNHEY and CDR2 SVGAGI. This CDR3 has 15 amino acids. CDR3 in amino acids: CASSYHEHPSYEQYF. In nucleotides, the CDR3 is TGTGCCAGCAGTTACCACGAGCACCCCTCCTACGAGCAGTACTTC.

V gene TRBV4-1 combines with J gene TRBJ2-7, with 15 bases identical to TRBD2. CDR3 length equals 17 residues. Germline CDR1 and CDR2: MGHRA and YSYEKL. V shed 2 bases, J shed 11 bases, and the junction held 13 bases outside the gene matches. Here the CDR3 reads CASSQYNLGTSGRNEYF. CDR3 DNA: TGCGCCAGCAGCCAATACAACCTGGGGACTAGCGGGAGGAATGAGTACTTC.

The CDR3 region is CASSLEPGQGDEQYF. CDR3 coding DNA: TGCGCCAGCAGCTTGGAACCGGGACAGGGTGACGAGCAGTACTTC. V gene TRBV5-1 combines with J gene TRBJ2-7, with 9 bases aligning to TRBD1. CDR3 length equals 15 residues. The germline V gene encodes CDR1 SGHRS and CDR2 YFSETQ. V dropped 0 bases and J dropped 5; count of bases not matched to a gene: 6.

This clonotype appeared once. An end of the junction does not agree with germline; a read error may underlie this. The genes are TRBV7-3 and TRBJ2-3; 7 nucleotides match TRBD1. CDR1 SGHTA and CDR2 FQGTGA come from the germline V gene. CDR3 length: 15 residues. This chain's CDR3 is CASSLDRDSKDTQYF. The CDR3 DNA is TGTGCCAGCAGCTTAGACAGGGACAGCAAAGATACGCAGTATTTT. The complete variable domain, with remaining parts taken from reference TRBV7-3 and TRBJ2-3, reads GAGVSQTPSNKVTEKGKYVELRCDPISGHTALYWYRQSLGQGPEFLIYFQGTGAADDSGLPNDRFFAVRPEGSVSTLKIQRTERGDSAVYLCASSLDRDSKDTQYFGPGTRLTVL.

The gene calls are TRBV5-1 and TRBJ2-5; TRBD2 is a possible D gene (5 bases). The J call may be mistaken, given a closer DNA end match to TRBJ2-7. Germline CDR1 is SGHRS and CDR2 is YFSETQ. The CDR3 extends over 14 amino acids. The CDR3 DNA sequence: TGCGCCAGCAGCTTTATGGGGAGCCCGTACGAGCAGTACTTC. Amino acid sequence: CASSFMGSPYEQYF.